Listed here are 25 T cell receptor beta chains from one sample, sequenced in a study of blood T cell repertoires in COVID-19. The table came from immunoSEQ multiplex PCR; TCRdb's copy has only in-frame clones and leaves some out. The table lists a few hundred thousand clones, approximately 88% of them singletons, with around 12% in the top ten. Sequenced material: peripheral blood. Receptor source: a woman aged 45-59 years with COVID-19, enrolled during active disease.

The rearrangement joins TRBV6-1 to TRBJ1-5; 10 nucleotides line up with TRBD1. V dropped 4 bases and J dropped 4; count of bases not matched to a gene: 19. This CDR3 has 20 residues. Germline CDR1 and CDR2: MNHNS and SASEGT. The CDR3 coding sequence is TGTGCCAGCAGTGTCCTAGACCGGGACAGGGGATCCTGGGGTAATCAGCCCCAGCATTTT. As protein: CASSVLDRDRGSWGNQPQHF.

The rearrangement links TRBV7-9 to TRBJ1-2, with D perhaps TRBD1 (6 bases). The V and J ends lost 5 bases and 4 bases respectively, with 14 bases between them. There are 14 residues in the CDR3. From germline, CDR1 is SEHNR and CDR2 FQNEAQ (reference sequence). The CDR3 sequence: CASSRPGGAYGYTF. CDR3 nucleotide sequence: TGTGCCAGCAGCCGCCCTGGGGGGGCCTATGGCTACACCTTC.

This CDR3 reads CASTPAPPSAGGPWDTQYF. As DNA, the CDR3 is TGTGCCAGTACCCCCGCCCCCCCCTCAGCGGGGGGGCCCTGGGATACGCAGTATTTT. The chain has TRBV19 and TRBJ2-3; 10 bases map to TRBD2. V shed 7 bases and J 6 bases; nucleotides not matched to a gene: 22. The CDR3 is 19 amino acids. From germline, CDR1 is LNHDA and CDR2 SQIVND (reference sequence). Full variable domain (rest looked up from reference TRBV19 and TRBJ2-3): DGGITQSPKYLFRKEGQNVTLSCEQNLNHDAMYWYRQDPGQGLRLIYYSQIVNDFQKGDIAEGYSVSREKKESFPLTVTSAQKNPTAFYLCASTPAPPSAGGPWDTQYFGPGTRLTVL.

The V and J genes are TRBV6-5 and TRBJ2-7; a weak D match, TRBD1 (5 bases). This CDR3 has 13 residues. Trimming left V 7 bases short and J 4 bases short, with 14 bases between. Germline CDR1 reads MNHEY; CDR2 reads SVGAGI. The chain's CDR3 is CASTPAQGYEQYF. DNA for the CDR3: TGTGCCAGCACCCCCGCGCAGGGTTACGAGCAGTACTTC.

CDR3 coding DNA: TGTGCCAGCAGCCGATTGGACAGGGCTGATGGCTACACCTTC. Protein sequence: CASSRLDRADGYTF. The chain links TRBV6-5 to TRBJ1-2; 8 bases map to TRBD1. V was pared by 6 bases and J by 6 bases, with 9 bases of the junction left unmatched. The CDR3 sequence is 14 residues long. In germline, CDR1 is MNHEY, CDR2 SVGAGI.

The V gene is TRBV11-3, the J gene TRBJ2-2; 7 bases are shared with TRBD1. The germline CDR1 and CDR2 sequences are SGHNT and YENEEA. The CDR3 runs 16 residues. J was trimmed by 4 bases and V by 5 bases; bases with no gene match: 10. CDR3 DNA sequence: TGTGCCAGCAGCCCCCAAGGGGGCCCGAGCACCGGGGAGCTGTTTTTT. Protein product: CASSPQGGPSTGELFF.

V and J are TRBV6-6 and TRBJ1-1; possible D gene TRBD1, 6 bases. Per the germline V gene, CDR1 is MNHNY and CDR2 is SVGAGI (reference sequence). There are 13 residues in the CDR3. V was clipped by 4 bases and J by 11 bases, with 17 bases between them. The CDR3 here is CASSSLTGTLAFF. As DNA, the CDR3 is TGTGCCAGCAGTTCCTTGACAGGCACACTGGCTTTCTTT.

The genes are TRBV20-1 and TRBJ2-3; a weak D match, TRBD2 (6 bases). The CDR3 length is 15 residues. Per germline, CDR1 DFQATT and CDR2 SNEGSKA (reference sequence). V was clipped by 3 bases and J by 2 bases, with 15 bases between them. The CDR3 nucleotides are TGCAGTGCTAGTTCCGGGACTCATCTCACAGATACGCAGTATTTT. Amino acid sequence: CSASSGTHLTDTQYF.

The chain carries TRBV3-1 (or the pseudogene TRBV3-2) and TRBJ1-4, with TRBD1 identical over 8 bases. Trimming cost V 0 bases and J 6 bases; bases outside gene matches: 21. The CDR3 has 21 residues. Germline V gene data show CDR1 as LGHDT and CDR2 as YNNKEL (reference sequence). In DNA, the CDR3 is TGTGCCAGCAGCCAAGATTCGAGGACAGGGACACTTCACAGTCGAGATGAAAAACTGTTTTTT. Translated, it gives CASSQDSRTGTLHSRDEKLFF.

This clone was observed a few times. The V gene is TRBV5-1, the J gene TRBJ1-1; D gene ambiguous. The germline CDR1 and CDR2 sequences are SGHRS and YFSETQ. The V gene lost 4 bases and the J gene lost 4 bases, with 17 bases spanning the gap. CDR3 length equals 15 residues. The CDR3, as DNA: TGCGCCAGCAGCCCGGAGGCCCCTGGCGGCACTGAAGCTTTCTTT. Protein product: CASSPEAPGGTEAFF.

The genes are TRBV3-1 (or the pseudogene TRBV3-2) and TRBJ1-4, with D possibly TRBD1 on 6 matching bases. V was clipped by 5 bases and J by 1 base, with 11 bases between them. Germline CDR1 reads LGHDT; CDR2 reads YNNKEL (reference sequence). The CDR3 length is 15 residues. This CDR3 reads CASSETGRTNEKLFF. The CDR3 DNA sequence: TGTGCCAGCAGCGAGACAGGAAGAACTAATGAAAAACTGTTTTTT.

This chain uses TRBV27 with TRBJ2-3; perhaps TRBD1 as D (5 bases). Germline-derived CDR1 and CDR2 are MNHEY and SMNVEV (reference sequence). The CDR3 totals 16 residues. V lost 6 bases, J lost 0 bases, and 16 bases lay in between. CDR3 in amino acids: CASSRSRVSSTDTQYF. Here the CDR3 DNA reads TGTGCCAGCAGCCGTTCCAGGGTTTCTAGCACAGATACGCAGTATTTT.

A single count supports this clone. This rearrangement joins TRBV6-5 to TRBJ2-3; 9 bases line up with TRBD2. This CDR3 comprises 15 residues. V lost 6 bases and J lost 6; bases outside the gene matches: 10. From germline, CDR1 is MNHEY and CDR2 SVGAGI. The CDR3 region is CASRSGGTPGDTQYF. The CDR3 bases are TGTGCCAGCAGGAGCGGGGGGACACCTGGGGATACGCAGTATTTT.

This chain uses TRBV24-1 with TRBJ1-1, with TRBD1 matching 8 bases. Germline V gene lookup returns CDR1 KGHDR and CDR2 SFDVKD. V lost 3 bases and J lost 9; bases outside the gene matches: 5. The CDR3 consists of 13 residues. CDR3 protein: CATSDPDRGQAFF. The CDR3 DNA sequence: TGTGCCACCAGTGATCCTGACAGGGGACAAGCTTTCTTT.

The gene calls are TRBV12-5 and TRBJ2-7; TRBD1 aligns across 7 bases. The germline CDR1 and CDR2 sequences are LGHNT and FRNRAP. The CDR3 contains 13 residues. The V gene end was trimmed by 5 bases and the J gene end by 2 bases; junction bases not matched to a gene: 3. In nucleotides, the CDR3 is TGTGCTAGTGGTCCGGGACAGACCTACGAGCAGTACTTC. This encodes CASGPGQTYEQYF.

The DNA for the CDR3 is TGTGCCAGCAGTCAGGGACAGCAAGAGACCCAGTACTTC. This sequence encodes CASSQGQQETQYF. The chain employs TRBV12-3 or TRBV12-4 and TRBJ2-5; 7 nucleotides line up with TRBD1. V lost 5 bases to trimming and J lost 2 bases; unmatched junction nucleotides: 2. CDR3 size: 13 residues.

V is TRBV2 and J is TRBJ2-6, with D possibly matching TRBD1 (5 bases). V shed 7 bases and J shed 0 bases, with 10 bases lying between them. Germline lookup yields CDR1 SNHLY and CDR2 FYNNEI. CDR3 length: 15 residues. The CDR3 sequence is CASTAGYSGANVLTF. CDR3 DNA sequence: TGTGCCAGCACGGCAGGGTACTCTGGGGCCAACGTCCTGACTTTC.

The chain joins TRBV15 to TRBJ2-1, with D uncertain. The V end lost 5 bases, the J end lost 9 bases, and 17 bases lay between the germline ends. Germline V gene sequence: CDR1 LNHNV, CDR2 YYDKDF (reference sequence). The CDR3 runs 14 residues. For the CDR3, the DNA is TGTGCCACCAGCCCAGCGAAGCGAGGCGCTGAGCAGTTCTTC. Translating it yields CATSPAKRGAEQFF.

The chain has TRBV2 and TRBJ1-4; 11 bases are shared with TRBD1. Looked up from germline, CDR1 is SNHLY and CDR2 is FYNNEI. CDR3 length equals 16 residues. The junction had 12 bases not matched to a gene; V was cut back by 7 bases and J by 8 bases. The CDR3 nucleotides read TGTGCCAGCACTCAGGACAGGGGGCCTGCGGGGGAAAAACTGTTTTTT. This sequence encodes CASTQDRGPAGEKLFF. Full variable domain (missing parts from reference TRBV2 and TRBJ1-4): EPEVTQTPSHQVTQMGQEVILRCVPISNHLYFYWYRQILGQKVEFLVSFYNNEISEKSEIFDDQFSVERPDGSNFTLKIRSTKLEDSAMYFCASTQDRGPAGEKLFFGSGTQLSVL.

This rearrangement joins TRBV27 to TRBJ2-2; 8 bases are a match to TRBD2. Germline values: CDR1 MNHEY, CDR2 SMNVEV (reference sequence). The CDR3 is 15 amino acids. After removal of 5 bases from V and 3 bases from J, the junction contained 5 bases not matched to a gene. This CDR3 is CASSQRGIDTGELFF. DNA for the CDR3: TGTGCCAGCAGTCAGCGGGGGATTGACACCGGGGAGCTGTTTTTT.

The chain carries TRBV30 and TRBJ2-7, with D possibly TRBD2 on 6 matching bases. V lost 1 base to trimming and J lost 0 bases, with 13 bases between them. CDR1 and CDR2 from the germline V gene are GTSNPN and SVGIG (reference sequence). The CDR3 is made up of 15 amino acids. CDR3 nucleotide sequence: TGTGCCTGGAGTGCCGGGACTGCCACCTCCTACGAGCAGTACTTC. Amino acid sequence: CAWSAGTATSYEQYF.

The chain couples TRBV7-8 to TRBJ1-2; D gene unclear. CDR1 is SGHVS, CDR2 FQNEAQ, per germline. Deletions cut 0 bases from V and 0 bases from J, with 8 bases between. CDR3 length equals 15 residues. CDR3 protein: CASSLARVSNYGYTF. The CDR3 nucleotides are TGTGCCAGCAGCTTAGCTCGGGTTTCTAACTATGGCTACACCTTC. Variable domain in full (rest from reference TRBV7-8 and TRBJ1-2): GAGVSQSPRYKVAKRGQDVALRCDPISGHVSLFWYQQALGQGPEFLTYFQNEAQLDKSGLPSDRFFAERPEGSVSTLKIQRTQQEDSAVYLCASSLARVSNYGYTFGSGTRLTVV.

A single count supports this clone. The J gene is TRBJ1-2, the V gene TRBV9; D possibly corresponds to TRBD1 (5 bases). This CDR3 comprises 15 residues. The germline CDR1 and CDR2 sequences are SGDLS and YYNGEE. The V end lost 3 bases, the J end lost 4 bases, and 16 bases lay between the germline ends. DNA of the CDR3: TGTGCCAGCAGCGCGTCAGGGCATACCTCCTATGGCTACACCTTC. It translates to CASSASGHTSYGYTF.

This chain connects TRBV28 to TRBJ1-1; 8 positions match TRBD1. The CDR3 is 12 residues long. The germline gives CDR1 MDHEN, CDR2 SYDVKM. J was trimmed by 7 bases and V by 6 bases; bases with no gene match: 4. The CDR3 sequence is CASRDRGLEAFF. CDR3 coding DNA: TGTGCCAGCAGAGACAGGGGACTTGAAGCTTTCTTT.

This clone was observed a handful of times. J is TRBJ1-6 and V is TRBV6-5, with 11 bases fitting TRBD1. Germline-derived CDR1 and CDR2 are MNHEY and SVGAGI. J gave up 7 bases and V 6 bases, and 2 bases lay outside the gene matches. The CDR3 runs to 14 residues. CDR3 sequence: CASRGTGGNSPLHF. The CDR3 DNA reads TGTGCCAGCAGGGGGACAGGGGGGAATTCACCCCTCCACTTT.